This T cell receptor (beta chain) was observed in a study of cytomegalovirus exposure and HLA in healthy donors. On the study more broadly: Later, an analysis reported that the 130 or so validation repertoires had used the same platform as the approximately 600 first-cohort repertoires.

TCRdb's table, derived via immunoSEQ multiplex PCR, lists solely in-frame clones and lacks some. The data show 150,000 to 200,000 clones, with roughly 81% seen just once and 1% to 1.5% held by the top ten. Notes on this clone: What it recognizes is unknown.

This CDR3 has 14 residues. In germline, CDR1 is LNHNV, CDR2 YYDKDF (reference sequence). The junction had 6 bases not matched to a gene; V was cut back by 8 bases and J by 4 bases. Regarding the study as a whole: Associated with cytomegalovirus, according to the listing, were 150 to 200 TCR beta chains.

This receptor was taken from a woman aged 30 to 39 in good health and CMV-seronegative. This chain uses TRBV15 with TRBJ2-5; 11 bases fit TRBD1. Source material: PBMCs. CDR3 residues: CATARDRGLETQYF. The CDR3 DNA reads TGTGCCACCGCCAGGGACAGGGGGTTAGAGACCCAGTACTTC.